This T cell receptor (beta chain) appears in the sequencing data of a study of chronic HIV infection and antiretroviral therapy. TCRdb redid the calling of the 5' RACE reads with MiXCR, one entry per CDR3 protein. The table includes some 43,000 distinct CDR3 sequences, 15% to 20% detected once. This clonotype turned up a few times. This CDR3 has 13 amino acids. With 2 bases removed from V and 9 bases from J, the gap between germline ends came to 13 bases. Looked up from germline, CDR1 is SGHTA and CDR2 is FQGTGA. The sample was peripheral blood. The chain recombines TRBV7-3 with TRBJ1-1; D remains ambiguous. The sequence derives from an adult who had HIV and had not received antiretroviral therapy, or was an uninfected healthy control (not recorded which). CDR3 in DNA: TGTGCCAGCAGCTTAGGCACGGCCGGCCAAGCTTTCTTT. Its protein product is CASSLGTAGQAFF.